This TCR beta chain came from a study of blood T cell repertoires in COVID-19. Study-level information: The study drew acute and convalescent COVID-19 samples from the United States, Italy and Spain. T cells, B-cell-depleted T cells, or PBMCs provided the cDNA or gDNA that served as material.

The V and J ends lost 5 bases and 1 base respectively, with 6 bases between them. Per germline, CDR1 MDHEN and CDR2 SYDVKM. This CDR3 region has 13 residues. As processed by the authors: Amplified reference gene primers provided the basis for estimating nucleated cell counts. Generated by immunoSEQ multiplex PCR, the TCRdb table keeps only in-frame clones and is missing some. V and J calls plus clone size are reproduced from that table; the DNA served to infer D and trimming. The table lists under 250,000 clones, around 83% of them singletons. The source material was peripheral blood. This clonotype was sampled from a man aged 50 to 60 who had recovered from COVID-19. The V call is TRBV28, the J call TRBJ1-3; D not resolved. The CDR3, as DNA: TGTGCCAGCAGTCCCCTTTCTGGAAACACCATATATTTT. It is translated as CASSPLSGNTIYF.